This TCR beta chain was observed in a study of cytomegalovirus exposure and HLA in healthy donors. Study results and caveats: Presence/absence analyses took donor sequencing depth as roughly uniform.

Primers: 60 Vbeta forward and 13 Jbeta reverse. Sequenced by immunoSEQ multiplex PCR; TCRdb stores in-frame clones only, minus some. This table has about 130,000 clones, 80% to 85% appearing once. The V and J ends lost 6 bases and 1 base, in that order; junction bases with no gene match: 2. CDR1 SNHLY and CDR2 FYNNEI come from the germline V gene. The length of the CDR3 is 14 residues. Only a few counts were recorded for this clone. What it binds is not known. The sequence derives from a man younger than 30 in good health and CMV-seronegative. The rearrangement joins TRBV2 to TRBJ1-5, with TRBD1 identical over 8 bases. The material sequenced was PBMCs. CDR3 in DNA: TGTGCCAGCAGACAGGGGGAGAGCAATCAGCCCCAGCATTTT. This translates into CASRQGESNQPQHF. Full variable domain (rest looked up from reference TRBV2 and TRBJ1-5): EPEVTQTPSHQVTQMGQEVILRCVPISNHLYFYWYRQILGQKVEFLVSFYNNEISEKSEIFDDQFSVERPDGSNFTLKIRSTKLEDSAMYFCASRQGESNQPQHFGDGTRLSIL.